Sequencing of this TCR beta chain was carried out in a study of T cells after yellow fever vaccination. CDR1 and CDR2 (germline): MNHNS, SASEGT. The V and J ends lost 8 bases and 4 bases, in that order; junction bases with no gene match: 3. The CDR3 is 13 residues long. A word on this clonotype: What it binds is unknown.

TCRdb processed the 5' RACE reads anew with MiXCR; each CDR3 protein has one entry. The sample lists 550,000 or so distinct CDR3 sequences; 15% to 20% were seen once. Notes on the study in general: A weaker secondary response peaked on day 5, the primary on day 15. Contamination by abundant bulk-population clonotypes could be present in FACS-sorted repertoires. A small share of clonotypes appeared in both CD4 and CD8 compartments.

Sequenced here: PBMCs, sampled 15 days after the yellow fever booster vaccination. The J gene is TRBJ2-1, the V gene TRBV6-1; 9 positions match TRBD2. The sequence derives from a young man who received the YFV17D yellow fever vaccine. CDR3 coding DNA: TGTGCCAGCCCGGGACTAGCTTACAATGAGCAGTTCTTC. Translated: CASPGLAYNEQFF.